This T cell receptor (beta chain) comes out of a study of Ad26.COV2.S vaccination and SARS-CoV-2 variants (dated by TCRdb to the early 2020s). Regarding the study in general: Donors in the vaccine arm were drawn from COV1001, a multicentre, randomized, double-blind, placebo-controlled phase I-IIa trial testing Ad26.COV2.S in healthy adults. TCRbeta repertoire sequencing was used to assess the specificity and breadth of SARS-CoV-2-reactive T cell receptors after Ad26.COV2.S vaccination. Blinding of investigators to trial group allocation was maintained during experiments and outcome assessment. Participants in the trial were split at random into five groups of five each, receiving low-dose or high-dose Ad26.COV2.S once or twice, or else placebo on both occasions. Dosing of Ad26.COV2.S was intramuscular, at either 5x10^10 or 1x10^11 viral particles, delivered as one shot or as two shots spaced 56 days apart. The TCR-sequenced set comprised around 32 samples: roughly 19 Ad26.COV2.S vaccine recipients, 5 placebo recipients and 8 SARS-CoV-2 convalescent individuals.

General study outcomes and caveats: After vaccination, substantial breadth of spike-specific CD8+ and CD4+ T cell responses was reported. Vaccine and placebo recipients had comparable non-spike TCR breadth, which fits with the vaccine containing only spike. Compared with placebo recipients, Ad26.COV2.S recipients showed higher spike-specific TCR breadth (P = 0.0014). The authors noted that total T cell responses may have been underestimated by the TCR breadth and depth analyses. The study lacked the statistical power to compare responses across vaccine doses or regimens.

The CDR3 goes from the cysteine to the phenylalanine over 14 residues. CDR3 DNA only is kept here, 42 bases in frame from base 1. The germline V gene (reference sequence) specifies LNHDA as CDR1 and SQIVND as CDR2. Germline trimming: 8 bases from V, 2 bases from J; junction bases outside gene matches: 9. Turning to this clone: Its antigen has not been determined. Base quality data are lacking; no much larger clone is found one base away.

The meaning of the sample's treatment or condition label: roughly 18 received Ad26.COV2.S at low or high dose, single or two shots; roughly five received placebo; per-sample allocation not given. For vaccine and placebo recipients, the sequenced repertoires came from samples collected on day 63 after the first injection. Cohort 1b enrolled roughly 25 adults aged 18-55 years at a single site in Boston, USA, between 29 July and 7 August 2020. Ad26.COV2.S was a replication-incompetent adenovirus type 26 vector expressing a prefusion-stabilized SARS-CoV-2 spike protein from the original Wuhan strain. TCRbeta CDR3 regions were sequenced with the immunoSEQ Assay. After extraction, genomic DNA underwent amplification by bias-controlled multiplex PCR, followed by high-throughput sequencing. Per the authors' processing: To quantify the absolute abundance of every unique TCRbeta CDR3 region, sequences were collapsed and filtered. T cell fraction was estimated by normalization of TCRbeta template counts to usable DNA, with usable DNA being measured through amplification of reference genes present in all nucleated cells. Repertoire TCRs were annotated as SARS-CoV-2-specific by exact matching of V gene, CDR3 amino acid sequence and J gene to a known reactive TCR set. The reference SARS-CoV-2 TCR set came from MIRA and was filtered for enrichment in COVID-19-positive ImmuneCODE repertoires, removing public or cross-reactive TCRs. Using the MIRA antigens, annotated TCRs were further analysed by specific ORF or by position within an ORF. Breadth was defined as the number of annotated unique rearrangements divided by the total number of unique productive rearrangements, and depth was defined as the summed frequency of the annotated unique rearrangements. Group comparisons of TCR breadth used two-sided Wilcoxon rank-sum tests. TCRdb re-hosts the immuneACCESS table, in-frame sequences only. Its copies lack some clones; in the studies checked, an unresolved V gene accounts for under half of them, and the cause for the rest is not known. V and J calls and clone size are as listed in that table; D and trimming were resolved from the DNA. This sample gives 250,000 or so clones in total; roughly nine tenths of them show up just once. The ten top clones hold 2.9% of the sample.

Recombination linked TRBV19 to TRBJ2-7, and 7 bases in between align with TRBD2. The sample here was peripheral blood, taken in a trial of Ad26.COV2.S vaccine versus placebo. The receptor comes from a person between 18 and 65 years old who received the Ad26.COV2.S COVID-19 vaccine or a placebo. CDR3 region: CASQRSGVPYEQYF. The DNA sequence is as follows: TGTGCCAGTCAGCGAAGCGGGGTCCCCTACGAGCAGTACTTC.